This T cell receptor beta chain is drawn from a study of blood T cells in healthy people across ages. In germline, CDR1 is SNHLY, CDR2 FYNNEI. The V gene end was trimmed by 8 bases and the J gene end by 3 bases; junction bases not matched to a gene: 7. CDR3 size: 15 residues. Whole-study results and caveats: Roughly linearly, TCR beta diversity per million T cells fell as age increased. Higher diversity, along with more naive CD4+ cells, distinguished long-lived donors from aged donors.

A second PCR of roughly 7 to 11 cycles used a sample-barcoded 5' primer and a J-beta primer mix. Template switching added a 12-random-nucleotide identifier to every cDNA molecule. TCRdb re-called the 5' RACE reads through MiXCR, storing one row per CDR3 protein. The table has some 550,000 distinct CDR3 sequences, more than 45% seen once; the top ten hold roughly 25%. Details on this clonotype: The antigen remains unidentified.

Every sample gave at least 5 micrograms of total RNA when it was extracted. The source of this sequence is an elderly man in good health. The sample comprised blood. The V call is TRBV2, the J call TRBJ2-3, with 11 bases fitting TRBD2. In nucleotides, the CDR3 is TGTGCCAGCTGCCTGAGGACTAGCGGGACAGATACGCAGTATTTT. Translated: CASCLRTSGTDTQYF.